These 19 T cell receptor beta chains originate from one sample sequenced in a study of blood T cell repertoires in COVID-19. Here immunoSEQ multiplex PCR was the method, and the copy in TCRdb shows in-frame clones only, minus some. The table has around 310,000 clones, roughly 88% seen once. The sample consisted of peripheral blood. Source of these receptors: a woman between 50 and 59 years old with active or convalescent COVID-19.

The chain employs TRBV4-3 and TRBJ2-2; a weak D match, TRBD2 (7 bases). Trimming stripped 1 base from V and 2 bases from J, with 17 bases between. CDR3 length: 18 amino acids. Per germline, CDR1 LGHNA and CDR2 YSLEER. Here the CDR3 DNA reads TGCGCCAGCAGCCAAGCGGGGGGCCGGGCGGGAAACACCGGGGAGCTGTTTTTT. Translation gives CASSQAGGRAGNTGELFF.

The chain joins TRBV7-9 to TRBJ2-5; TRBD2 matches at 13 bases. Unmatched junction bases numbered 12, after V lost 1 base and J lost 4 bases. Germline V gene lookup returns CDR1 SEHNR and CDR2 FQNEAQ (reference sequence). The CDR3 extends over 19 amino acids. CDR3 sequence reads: CASSLDPWTSGSGRETQYF. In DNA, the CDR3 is TGTGCCAGCAGCTTAGACCCCTGGACTAGCGGGAGTGGAAGAGAGACCCAGTACTTC.

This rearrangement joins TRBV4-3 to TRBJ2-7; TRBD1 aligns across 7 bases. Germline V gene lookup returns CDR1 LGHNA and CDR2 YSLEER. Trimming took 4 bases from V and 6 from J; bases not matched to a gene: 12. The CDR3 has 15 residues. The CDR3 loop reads CASSPSRQGSIEQYF. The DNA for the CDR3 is TGCGCCAGCAGCCCCTCTAGACAGGGATCAATCGAGCAGTACTTC.

CDR3 coding DNA: TGTGCCTGGAGTCTAATGGCTGGAAACACCATATATTTT. It translates to CAWSLMAGNTIYF. The genes are TRBV30 and TRBJ1-3; D gene uncertain. V dropped 2 bases and J dropped 2 bases, with 7 bases sitting between them. The germline CDR1 and CDR2 sequences are GTSNPN and SVGIG (reference sequence). This CDR3 has 13 residues.

The CDR3 sequence: CASSPRTVPSTPSPLHF. DNA for the CDR3: TGTGCCAGCAGCCCCAGGACAGTCCCTTCCACCCCCTCACCCCTCCACTTT. The chain is built from TRBV7-9 and TRBJ1-6; possible D gene TRBD1, 6 bases. CDR3 length: 17 amino acids. Trimming left V 5 bases short and J 10 bases short, with 24 bases between. The germline V gene encodes CDR1 SEHNR and CDR2 FQNEAQ (reference sequence).

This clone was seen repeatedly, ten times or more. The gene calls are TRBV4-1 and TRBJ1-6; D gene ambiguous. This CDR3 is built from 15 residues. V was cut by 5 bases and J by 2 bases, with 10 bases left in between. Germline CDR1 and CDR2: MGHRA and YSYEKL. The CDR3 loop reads CASSYGETYNSPLHF. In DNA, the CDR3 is TGCGCCAGCAGCTACGGGGAAACCTATAATTCACCCCTCCACTTT.

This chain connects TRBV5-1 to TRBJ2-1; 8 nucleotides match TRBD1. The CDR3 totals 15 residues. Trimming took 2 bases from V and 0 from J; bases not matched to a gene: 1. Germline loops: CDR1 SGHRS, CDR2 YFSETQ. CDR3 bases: TGCGCCAGCAGCTTAACAGGGGGCTCCTACAATGAGCAGTTCTTC. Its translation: CASSLTGGSYNEQFF. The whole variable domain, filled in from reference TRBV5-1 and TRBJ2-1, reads KAGVTQTPRYLIKTRGQQVTLSCSPISGHRSVSWYQQTPGQGLQFLFEYFSETQRNKGNFPGRFSGRQFSNSRSEMNVSTLELGDSALYLCASSLTGGSYNEQFFGPGTRLTVL.

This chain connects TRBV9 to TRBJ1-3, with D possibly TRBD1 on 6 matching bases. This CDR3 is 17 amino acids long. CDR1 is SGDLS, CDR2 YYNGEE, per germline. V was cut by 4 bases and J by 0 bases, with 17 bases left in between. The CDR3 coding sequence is TGTGCCAGCAGCTCCCCTACCCAGGGGATCTCTGGAAACACCATATATTTT. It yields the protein CASSSPTQGISGNTIYF.

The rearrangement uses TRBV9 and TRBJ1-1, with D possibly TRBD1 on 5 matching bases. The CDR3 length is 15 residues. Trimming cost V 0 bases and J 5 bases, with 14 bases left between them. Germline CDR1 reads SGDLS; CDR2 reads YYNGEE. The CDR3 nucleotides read TGTGCCAGCAGCGTAGGTATCAGGGTGGGAACTGAAGCTTTCTTT. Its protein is CASSVGIRVGTEAFF.

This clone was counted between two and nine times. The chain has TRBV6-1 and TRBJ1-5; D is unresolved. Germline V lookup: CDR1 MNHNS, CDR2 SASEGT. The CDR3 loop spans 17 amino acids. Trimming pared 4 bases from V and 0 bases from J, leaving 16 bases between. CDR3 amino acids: CASSGPAGGISNQPQHF. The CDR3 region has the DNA TGTGCCAGCAGTGGGCCAGCGGGAGGTATTAGCAATCAGCCCCAGCATTTT.

The CDR3 DNA reads as TGTGCCAGCAGCTCACGGGGGCTAGCGGGCGGAGATACGCAGTATTTT. This gives the protein CASSSRGLAGGDTQYF. The chain recombines TRBV7-2 with TRBJ2-3; 8 bases are shared with TRBD2. Trimming at V came to 4 bases and at J to 5 bases, leaving 11 bases not matched to a gene. Germline V lookup: CDR1 SGHTA, CDR2 FQGNSA. The CDR3 extends over 16 amino acids.

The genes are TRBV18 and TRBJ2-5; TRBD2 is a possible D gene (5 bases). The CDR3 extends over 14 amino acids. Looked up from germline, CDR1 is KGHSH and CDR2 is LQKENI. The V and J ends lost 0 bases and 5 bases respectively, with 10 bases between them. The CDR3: CASSPPRGGETQYF. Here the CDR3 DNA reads TGTGCCAGCTCACCACCGAGAGGAGGCGAGACCCAGTACTTC.

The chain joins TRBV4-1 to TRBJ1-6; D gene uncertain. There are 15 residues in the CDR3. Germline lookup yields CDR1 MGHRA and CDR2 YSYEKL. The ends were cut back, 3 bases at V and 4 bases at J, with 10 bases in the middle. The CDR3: CASSQGAIYNSPLHF. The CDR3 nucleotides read TGCGCCAGCAGCCAGGGAGCGATTTATAATTCACCCCTCCACTTT.

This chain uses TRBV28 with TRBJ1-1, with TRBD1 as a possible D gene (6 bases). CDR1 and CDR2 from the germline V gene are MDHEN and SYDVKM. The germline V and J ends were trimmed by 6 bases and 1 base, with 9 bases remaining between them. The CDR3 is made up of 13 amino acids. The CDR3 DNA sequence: TGTGCCAGCAGGAGACAGGCGAACACTGAAGCTTTCTTT. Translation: CASRRQANTEAFF.

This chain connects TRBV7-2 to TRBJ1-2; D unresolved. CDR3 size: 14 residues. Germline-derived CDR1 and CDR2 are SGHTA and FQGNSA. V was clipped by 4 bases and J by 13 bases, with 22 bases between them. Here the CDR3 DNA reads TGTGCCAGCAGCTCCCGATCCCCTCCAGTGCCTCGCACCTTC. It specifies CASSSRSPPVPRTF.

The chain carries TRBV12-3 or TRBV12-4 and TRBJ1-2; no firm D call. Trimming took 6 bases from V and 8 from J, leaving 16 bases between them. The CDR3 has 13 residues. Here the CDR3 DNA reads TGTGCCAGCAGGCCGGACCCACGGGGAGGCTACACCTTC. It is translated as CASRPDPRGGYTF.

CDR3 nucleotide sequence: TGTTCTCACGGAGCGATTGGGGATACGCAGTATTTT. Amino acid sequence: CSHGAIGDTQYF. The genes are TRBV6-6 and TRBJ2-3; no clear D. This CDR3 contains 12 residues. Germline lookup yields CDR1 MNHNY and CDR2 SVGAGI (reference sequence).

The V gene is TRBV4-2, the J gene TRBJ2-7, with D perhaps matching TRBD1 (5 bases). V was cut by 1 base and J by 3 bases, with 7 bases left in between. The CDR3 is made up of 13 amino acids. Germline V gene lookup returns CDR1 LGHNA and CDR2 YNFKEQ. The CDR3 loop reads CASSQGDSYEQYF. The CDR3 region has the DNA TGTGCCAGCAGCCAAGGCGACAGCTACGAGCAGTACTTC.

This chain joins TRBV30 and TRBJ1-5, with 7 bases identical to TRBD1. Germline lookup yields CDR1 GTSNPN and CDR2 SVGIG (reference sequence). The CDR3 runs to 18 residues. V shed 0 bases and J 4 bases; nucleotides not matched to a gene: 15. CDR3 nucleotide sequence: TGTGCCTGGAGTGTAGATCCTCCGGGCAGGGGGTATAATCAGCCCCAGCATTTT. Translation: CAWSVDPPGRGYNQPQHF.